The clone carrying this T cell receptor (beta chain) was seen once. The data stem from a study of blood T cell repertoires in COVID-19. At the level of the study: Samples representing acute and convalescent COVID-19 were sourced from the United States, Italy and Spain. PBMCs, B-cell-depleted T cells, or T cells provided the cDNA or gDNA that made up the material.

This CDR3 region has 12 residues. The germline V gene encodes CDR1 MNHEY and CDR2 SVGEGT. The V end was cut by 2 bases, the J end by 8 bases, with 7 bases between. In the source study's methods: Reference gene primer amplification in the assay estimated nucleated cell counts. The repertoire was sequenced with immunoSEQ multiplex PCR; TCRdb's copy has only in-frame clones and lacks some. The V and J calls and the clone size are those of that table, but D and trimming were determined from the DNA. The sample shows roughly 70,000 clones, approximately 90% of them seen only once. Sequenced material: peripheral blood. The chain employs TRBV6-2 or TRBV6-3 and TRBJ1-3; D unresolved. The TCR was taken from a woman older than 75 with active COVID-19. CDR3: CASSYRGDTIYF. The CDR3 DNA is TGTGCCAGCAGTTACCGGGGTGACACCATATATTTT.